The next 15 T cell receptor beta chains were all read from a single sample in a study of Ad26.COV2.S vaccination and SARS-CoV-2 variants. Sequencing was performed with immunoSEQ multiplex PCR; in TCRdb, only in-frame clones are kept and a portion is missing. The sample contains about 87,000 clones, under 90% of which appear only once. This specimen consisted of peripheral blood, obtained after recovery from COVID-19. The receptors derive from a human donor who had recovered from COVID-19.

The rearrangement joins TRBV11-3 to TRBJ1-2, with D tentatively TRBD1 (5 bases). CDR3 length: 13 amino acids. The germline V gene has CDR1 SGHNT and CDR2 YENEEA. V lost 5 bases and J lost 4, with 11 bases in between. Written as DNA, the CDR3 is TGTGCCAGCAGCCCCGGGGGGTCCTATGGCTACACCTTC. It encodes CASSPGGSYGYTF.

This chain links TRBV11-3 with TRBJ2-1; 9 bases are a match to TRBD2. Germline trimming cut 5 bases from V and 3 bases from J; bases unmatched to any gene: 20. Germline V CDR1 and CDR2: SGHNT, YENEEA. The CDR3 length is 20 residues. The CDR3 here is CASSRLGGSGSGSIYNEQFF. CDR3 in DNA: TGTGCCAGCAGCCGACTGGGGGGTTCCGGTAGCGGGAGTATCTACAATGAGCAGTTCTTC.

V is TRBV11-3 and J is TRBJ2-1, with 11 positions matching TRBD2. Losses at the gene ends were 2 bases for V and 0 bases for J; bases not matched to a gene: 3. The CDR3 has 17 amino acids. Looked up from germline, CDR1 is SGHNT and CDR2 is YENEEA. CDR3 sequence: CASSLLSGRASYNEQFF. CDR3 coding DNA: TGTGCCAGCAGCTTACTTAGCGGGAGGGCCTCCTACAATGAGCAGTTCTTC.

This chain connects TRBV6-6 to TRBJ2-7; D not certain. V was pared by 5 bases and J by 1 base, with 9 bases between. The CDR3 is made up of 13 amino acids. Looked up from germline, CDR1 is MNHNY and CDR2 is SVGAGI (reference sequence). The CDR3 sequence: CASSRSLSYEQYF. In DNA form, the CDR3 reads TGTGCCAGCAGTAGGTCTCTGTCCTACGAGCAGTACTTC.

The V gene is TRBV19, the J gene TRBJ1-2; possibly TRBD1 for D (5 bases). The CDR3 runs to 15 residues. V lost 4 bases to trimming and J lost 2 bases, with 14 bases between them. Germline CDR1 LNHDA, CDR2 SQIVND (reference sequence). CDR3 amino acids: CASSTQRQSNYGYTF. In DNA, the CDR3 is TGTGCCAGTAGTACCCAGAGACAGTCCAACTATGGCTACACCTTC.

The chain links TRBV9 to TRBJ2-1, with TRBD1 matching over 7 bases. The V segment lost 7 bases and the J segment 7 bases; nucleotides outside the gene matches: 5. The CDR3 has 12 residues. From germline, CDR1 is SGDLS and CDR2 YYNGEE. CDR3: CASEGAWNEQFF. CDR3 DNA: TGTGCCAGCGAGGGGGCTTGGAATGAGCAGTTCTTC.

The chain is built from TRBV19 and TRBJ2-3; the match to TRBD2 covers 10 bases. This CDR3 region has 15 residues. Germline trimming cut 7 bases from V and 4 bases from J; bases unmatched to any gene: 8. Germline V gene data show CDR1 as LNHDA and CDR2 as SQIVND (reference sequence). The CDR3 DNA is TGTGCCAGTAAGGTCGCAGCGGGAGGGGCAGATACGCAGTATTTT. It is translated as CASKVAAGGADTQYF. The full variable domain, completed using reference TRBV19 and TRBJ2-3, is DGGITQSPKYLFRKEGQNVTLSCEQNLNHDAMYWYRQDPGQGLRLIYYSQIVNDFQKGDIAEGYSVSREKKESFPLTVTSAQKNPTAFYLCASKVAAGGADTQYFGPGTRLTVL.

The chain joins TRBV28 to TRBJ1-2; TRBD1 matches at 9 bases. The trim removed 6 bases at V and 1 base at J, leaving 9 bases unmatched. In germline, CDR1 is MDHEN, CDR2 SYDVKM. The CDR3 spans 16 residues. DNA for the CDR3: TGTGCCAGCAGGGGTACCGGGACAGGGATTAACTATGGCTACACCTTC. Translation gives CASRGTGTGINYGYTF.

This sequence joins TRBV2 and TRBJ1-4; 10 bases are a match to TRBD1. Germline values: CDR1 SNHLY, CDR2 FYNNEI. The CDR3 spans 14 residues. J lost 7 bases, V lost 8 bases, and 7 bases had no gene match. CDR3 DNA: TGTGCCAGCCAAAACGACAGGGGGCTTGAAAAACTGTTTTTT. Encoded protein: CASQNDRGLEKLFF.

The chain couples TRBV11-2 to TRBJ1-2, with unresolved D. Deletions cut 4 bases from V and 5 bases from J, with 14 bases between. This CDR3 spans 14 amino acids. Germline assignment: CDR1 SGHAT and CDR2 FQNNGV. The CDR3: CASSSGFFSYGYTF. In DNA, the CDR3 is TGTGCCAGCAGCTCGGGATTCTTCTCGTATGGCTACACCTTC. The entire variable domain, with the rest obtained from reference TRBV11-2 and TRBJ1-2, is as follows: EAGVAQSPRYKIIEKRQSVAFWCNPISGHATLYWYQQILGQGPKLLIQFQNNGVVDDSQLPKDRFSAERLKGVDSTLKIQPAKLEDSAVYLCASSSGFFSYGYTFGSGTRLTVV.

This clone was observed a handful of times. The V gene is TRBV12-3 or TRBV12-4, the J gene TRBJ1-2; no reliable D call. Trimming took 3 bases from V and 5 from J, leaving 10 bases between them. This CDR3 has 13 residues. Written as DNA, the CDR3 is TGTGCCAGCAGTTTGTCGGGCTTGTATGGCTACACCTTC. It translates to CASSLSGLYGYTF.

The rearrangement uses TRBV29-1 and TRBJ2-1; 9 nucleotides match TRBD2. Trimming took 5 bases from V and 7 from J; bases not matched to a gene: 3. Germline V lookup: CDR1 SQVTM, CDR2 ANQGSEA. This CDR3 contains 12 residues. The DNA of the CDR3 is TGCAGCGTTCTTAGCGGGAGTAATGAGCAGTTCTTC. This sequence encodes CSVLSGSNEQFF.

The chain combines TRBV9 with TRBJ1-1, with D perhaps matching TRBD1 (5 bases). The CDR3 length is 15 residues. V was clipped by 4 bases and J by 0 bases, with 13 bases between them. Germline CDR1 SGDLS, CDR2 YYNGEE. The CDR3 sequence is CASSPRAGLNTEAFF. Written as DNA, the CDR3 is TGTGCCAGCAGCCCCAGGGCAGGGTTGAACACTGAAGCTTTCTTT.

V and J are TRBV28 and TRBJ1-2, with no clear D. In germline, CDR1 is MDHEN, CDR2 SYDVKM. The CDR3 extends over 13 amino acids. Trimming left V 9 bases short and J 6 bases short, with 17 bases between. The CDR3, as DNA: TGTGCCAGTCAAGGTCCCCCGAAGCATGGCTACACCTTC. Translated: CASQGPPKHGYTF.

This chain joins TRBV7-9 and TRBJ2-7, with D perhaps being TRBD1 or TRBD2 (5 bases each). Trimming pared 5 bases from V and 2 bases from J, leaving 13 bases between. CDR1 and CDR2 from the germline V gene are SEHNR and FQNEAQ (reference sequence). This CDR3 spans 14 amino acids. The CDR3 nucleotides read TGTGCCAGCAGCCCCCGGGACGGCCCCTACGAGCAGTACTTC. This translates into CASSPRDGPYEQYF.